This T cell receptor (beta chain) was identified during a study of blood T cell repertoires in COVID-19. Trimming removed 1 base from V and 4 bases from J, with 14 bases in between. The CDR3 spans 16 residues. Germline lookup yields CDR1 SGHTA and CDR2 FQGTGA. The repertoire was sequenced with immunoSEQ multiplex PCR; TCRdb's copy has only in-frame clones and lacks some. The table records more than 300,000 clones, 88% of them present only once. This receptor was obtained from a woman between 18 and 29 years old who had recovered from COVID-19. The specimen was PBMCs or T cells enriched from blood (not recorded which). The chain links TRBV7-3 to TRBJ2-1, with D possibly TRBD1 on 6 matching bases. As DNA, the CDR3 is TGTGCCAGCAGCTTAAGGGGCCAGGGGCGATACAATGAGCAGTTCTTC. It specifies CASSLRGQGRYNEQFF.